What follows are 4 T cell receptor beta chains derived from one specimen sequenced in a study of blood T cell repertoires in COVID-19. Some clones are missing from TCRdb's copy, which holds only in-frame ones; the method was immunoSEQ multiplex PCR. The sample shows 140,000 to 150,000 clones, just under 80% of them seen only once. Sequencing was performed on peripheral blood. These receptors were obtained from a woman aged 60-75 years with acute or convalescent COVID-19.

Details on this clone: At one boundary the junction diverges from the germline segment, which might be a read error. This rearrangement joins TRBV29-1 to TRBJ1-2; D not resolved. CDR3 length: 10 amino acids. The V gene's germline CDR1 is SQVTM and CDR2 ANQGSEA. CDR3 loop: CSVHAGRYSF. The DNA for the CDR3 is TGCAGCGTCCACGCGGGAAGGTACTCCTTC. The variable domain in full, with the rest retrieved from reference TRBV29-1 and TRBJ1-2, is SAVISQKPSRDICQRGTSLTIQCQVDSQVTMMFWYRQQPGQSLTLIATANQGSEATYESGFVIDKFPISRPNLTFSTLTVSNMSPEDSSIYLCSVHAGRYSFGSGTRLTVV.

The chain links TRBV2 to TRBJ2-7; 7 bases match TRBD2. This CDR3 has 13 amino acids. J gave up 6 bases and V 6 bases, and 8 bases lay outside the gene matches. Per the germline V gene, CDR1 is SNHLY and CDR2 is FYNNEI. As DNA, the CDR3 is TGTGCCAGCAGGGATCGGACTAGTGGCGAGCAGTACTTC. It encodes CASRDRTSGEQYF.

This clone was recorded once. The chain uses TRBV9 and TRBJ1-3; D remains ambiguous. This CDR3 has 12 amino acids. Between the trimmed V and J ends, which lost 4 bases and 4 bases, there was a span of 6 bases. Germline V gene sequence: CDR1 SGDLS, CDR2 YYNGEE. CDR3 sequence reads: CASSYSGNTIYF. CDR3 DNA sequence: TGTGCCAGCAGCTATTCCGGAAACACCATATATTTT.

The chain links TRBV10-3 to TRBJ2-3; 8 bases map to TRBD2. V shed 7 bases, J shed 6 bases, and the junction held 9 bases outside the gene matches. The germline V gene encodes CDR1 ENHRY and CDR2 SYGVKD. CDR3 length equals 14 residues. The CDR3 spells CAITSGTSLDTQYF. In DNA, the CDR3 is TGTGCCATCACCTCCGGGACTAGTCTCGATACGCAGTATTTT.